The 29 T cell receptor beta chains given below trace back to one sample, sequenced in a study of CD8 T cells in ankylosing spondylitis. TCRdb reprocessed the 5' RACE reads via MiXCR and lists one record per CDR3 protein. The sample comprises 100,000 to 150,000 distinct CDR3 sequences, around 7% of which are singletons, and 12% rests with the top ten. Sequenced: blood, either unsorted or a sorted T cell fraction (not recorded which). These receptors were obtained from a male donor with ankylosing spondylitis or in good health (not recorded which).

This clonotype showed up many times. V usage is TRBV20-1 and J usage is TRBJ2-2; D may be TRBD2 (6 bases). V was pared by 0 bases and J by 2 bases, with 13 bases between. This CDR3 region has 16 residues. Germline V CDR1 and CDR2: DFQATT, SNEGSKA (reference sequence). The CDR3 loop reads CSARDRDGGNTGELFF. CDR3 DNA: TGCAGTGCTAGAGATCGCGACGGGGGTAACACCGGGGAGCTGTTTTTT.

This clonotype has at least ten counts. V gene TRBV5-1 combines with J gene TRBJ2-6, with a tentative D call TRBD2 (6 bases). The CDR3 is 16 amino acids. The V end lost 7 bases, the J end lost 0 bases, and 14 bases lay between the germline ends. CDR1 SGHRS and CDR2 YFSETQ come from the germline V gene. The CDR3 coding sequence is TGCGCCAGCTGTTACGGAGGGAACTCTGGGGCCAACGTCCTGACTTTC. Amino acids: CASCYGGNSGANVLTF.

The rearrangement uses TRBV9 and TRBJ1-2; 11 positions agree with TRBD1. The CDR3 runs to 17 residues. Germline assignment: CDR1 SGDLS and CDR2 YYNGEE. V shed 5 bases, J shed 2 bases, and the junction held 11 bases outside the gene matches. The CDR3 nucleotides are TGTGCCAGCAGAAACCCCCTGAGGACAGGGGGCAACTATGGCTACACCTTC. Translated: CASRNPLRTGGNYGYTF.

Concerning this clonotype itself: A much larger clone differs by one base, so this may be a read error. The genes are TRBV5-1 and TRBJ2-7, with unresolved D. The V gene lost 3 bases and the J gene lost 6 bases, with 10 bases spanning the gap. CDR3 size: 12 residues. The germline V gene encodes CDR1 SGHRS and CDR2 YFSETQ. CDR3 nucleotides: TGCGCCAGCAGCTGGGATCATGGCGAGCAGTACTTC. It encodes CASSWDHGEQYF.

This clonotype was seen more than once but under ten times. A much larger clone lies one base from this, so it may be a read error. This rearrangement joins TRBV21-1 to TRBJ2-5. TRBV21-1 is termed a pseudogene. The CDR3 runs to 15 residues. CDR3 region: CACSPFERTAETQYF. CDR3 nucleotides: TGTGCCTGCAGCCCCTTTGAGAGGACGGCGGAGACCCAGTACTTC.

This clonotype was observed at least ten times. V usage is TRBV5-1 and J usage is TRBJ2-3; D might be TRBD2 (6 bases). The V end was cut by 4 bases, the J end by 5 bases, with 14 bases between. CDR1 and CDR2 (germline): SGHRS, YFSETQ. There are 14 residues in the CDR3. Written as DNA, the CDR3 is TGCGCCAGCAGCGGGGGGTTTTCGGGAGATACGCAGTATTTT. Translation: CASSGGFSGDTQYF.

This clonotype was recorded at least ten times. The chain carries TRBV20-1 and TRBJ2-7; 7 nucleotides agree with TRBD1. The CDR3 is 12 residues long. Germline CDR1 and CDR2: DFQATT and SNEGSKA (reference sequence). V shed 5 bases, J shed 5 bases, and the junction held 6 bases outside the gene matches. This CDR3 reads CSALTGTHEQYF. Written as DNA, the CDR3 is TGCAGTGCTTTGACAGGGACCCACGAGCAGTACTTC.

This clonotype was seen repeatedly, ten times or more. This chain links TRBV5-1 with TRBJ2-3; 11 bases align to TRBD2. The CDR3 sequence is 16 residues long. Germline V gene lookup returns CDR1 SGHRS and CDR2 YFSETQ. J gave up 2 bases and V 4 bases, and 6 bases lay outside the gene matches. For the CDR3, the DNA is TGCGCCAGCAGCGCCCTAGCGGGGGGAAACACAGATACGCAGTATTTT. This translates into CASSALAGGNTDTQYF.

This clonotype was seen many times. The CDR3 reads CASSPGGAGANTIYF. In DNA, the CDR3 is TGTGCCAGCAGCCCCGGGGGGGCGGGAGCGAACACCATATATTTT. This chain uses TRBV7-2 with TRBJ1-3; D may be TRBD1 (6 bases). The germline V gene encodes CDR1 SGHTA and CDR2 FQGNSA. The length of the CDR3 is 15 residues. V lost 5 bases, J lost 7 bases, and 18 bases lay in between.

There are many counts of this clonotype. The chain joins TRBV18 to TRBJ2-3, with unresolved D. Trimming stripped 0 bases from V and 10 bases from J, with 11 bases between. CDR1 is KGHSH and CDR2 is LQKENI in the germline V gene. This CDR3 is 13 amino acids long. The CDR3 bases are TGTGCCAGCTCACCACCGGGATCCCGCCCGCAGTATTTT. Translating it yields CASSPPGSRPQYF.

This clonotype was seen ten or more times. This rearrangement joins TRBV5-6 to TRBJ2-7; 10 bases are shared with TRBD2. This CDR3 contains 16 residues. J lost 3 bases, V lost 0 bases, and 6 bases had no gene match. In germline, CDR1 is SGHDT, CDR2 YYEEEE. The CDR3 reads CASSLGLAGADYEQYF. The CDR3 DNA is TGTGCCAGCAGCTTGGGGCTAGCGGGAGCTGACTACGAGCAGTACTTC.

This clonotype was picked up many times. This sequence joins TRBV3-1 and TRBJ2-2, with D perhaps TRBD2 (7 bases). Germline assignment: CDR1 LGHDT and CDR2 YNNKEL (reference sequence). V was shortened by 0 bases and J by 6 bases, with 17 bases between the two germline ends. The CDR3 loop spans 17 amino acids. The DNA for the CDR3 is TGTGCCAGCAGCCAAGATTCGGGGGGCTCGTTAGCCGGGGAGCTGTTTTTT. It yields the protein CASSQDSGGSLAGELFF.

This clonotype came up many times. The V and J genes are TRBV12-3 or TRBV12-4 and TRBJ2-3, with D unclear. Between the trimmed V and J ends, which lost 3 bases and 1 base, there was a span of 11 bases. This CDR3 comprises 15 residues. Here the CDR3 DNA reads TGTGCCAGCAGTTTCGGTGCGAGACGCACAGATACGCAGTATTTT. Translated: CASSFGARRTDTQYF.

In the case of this clonotype: This could be a read error, since a much larger clone is one nucleotide away. The limits of the CDR3 on the DNA are not certain, so only TCRdb's listed CDR3 is given. The chain links TRBV12-3 or TRBV12-4 to TRBJ2-7; the table's D gene call, TRBD1, was not cross checked with the DNA. The CDR3 is 12 residues long, counting both termini. This CDR3 is CASSWGQGNRNF.

This clonotype was observed many times. This chain joins TRBV12-3 or TRBV12-4 and TRBJ1-5; 7 bases are a match to TRBD1. Trimming took 5 bases from V and 6 from J; bases not matched to a gene: 10. The CDR3 loop spans 15 amino acids. The CDR3 protein is CASSPTGQQGQPQHF. As DNA, the CDR3 is TGTGCCAGCAGTCCGACGGGACAGCAGGGTCAGCCCCAGCATTTT.

This clonotype was observed at least ten times. The chain has TRBV7-3 and TRBJ2-3; 10 bases match TRBD2. The ends lost 5 bases at V and 1 base at J; junction bases unmatched: 9. Germline values: CDR1 SGHTA, CDR2 FQGTGA. The CDR3 runs to 17 residues. CDR3 nucleotides: TGTGCCAGCAGCCCCTATCTAGCGGGAGTCGGCACAGATACGCAGTATTTT. Encoded protein: CASSPYLAGVGTDTQYF.

J is TRBJ1-1 and V is TRBV6-2 or TRBV6-3, with no clear D. Germline lookup yields CDR1 MNHEY and CDR2 SVGEGT. V lost 1 base, J lost 6 bases, and 6 bases lay in between. This CDR3 has 12 residues. The CDR3, as DNA: TGTGCCAGCAGTTACTTGGGTCCTGAAGCTTTCTTT. Translating gives CASSYLGPEAFF.

This clonotype was picked up many times. The chain is built from TRBV20-1 and TRBJ2-7; 9 bases agree with TRBD2. The ends lost 5 bases at V and 2 bases at J; junction bases unmatched: 4. Germline CDR1 is DFQATT and CDR2 is SNEGSKA (reference sequence). The CDR3 runs to 13 residues. The DNA of the CDR3 is TGCAGTGCTGGCGGGGGGGGACCCTACGAGCAGTACTTC. It is translated as CSAGGGGPYEQYF.

This clonotype occurred many times. The chain couples TRBV20-1 to TRBJ1-5; D uncertain. The CDR3 loop spans 14 amino acids. CDR1 is DFQATT, CDR2 SNEGSKA, per germline (reference sequence). Trimming took 6 bases from V and 13 from J, leaving 25 bases between them. This chain's CDR3 is CSASDRARGEAQHF. The CDR3 DNA reads as TGCAGTGCCTCCGACCGGGCCCGTGGTGAGGCTCAGCATTTT.

This clonotype was picked up many times. V is TRBV28 and J is TRBJ1-2; D is possibly TRBD1 (5 bases). Trimming removed 6 bases at V and 4 bases at J, with 12 bases between. The germline gives CDR1 MDHEN, CDR2 SYDVKM. This CDR3 region has 13 residues. CDR3 in DNA: TGTGCCAGCAGACCCGTGGGGGGCTATGGCTACACCTTC. This encodes CASRPVGGYGYTF.

This chain links TRBV7-8 with TRBJ2-5; TRBD1 matches 9 bases. CDR1 is SGHVS, CDR2 FQNEAQ, per germline. The CDR3 contains 13 residues. The V segment lost 3 bases and the J segment 5 bases; nucleotides outside the gene matches: 1. This CDR3 reads CASSFTGGETQYF. The CDR3, as DNA: TGTGCCAGCAGCTTCACAGGGGGCGAGACCCAGTACTTC.

There are many counts of this clonotype. CDR3 coding DNA: TGCGCCAGCAACCAGGAAGGGCGAGCAGATACGCAGTATTTT. Protein: CASNQEGRADTQYF. The chain links TRBV23-1 to TRBJ2-3; no clear D. TRBV23-1 is an ORF; its function is uncertain. Trimming removed 7 bases from V and 4 bases from J, with 15 bases in between. The CDR3 sequence is 14 residues long.

The sample holds many counts of this clonotype. This chain links TRBV9 with TRBJ2-5, with D unclear. CDR1 is SGDLS and CDR2 is YYNGEE in the germline V gene. This CDR3 is built from 18 residues. The germline V and J ends were trimmed by 0 bases and 2 bases, with 20 bases remaining between them. In nucleotides, the CDR3 is TGTGCCAGCAGCGTAGGGCTACGGATGACCAAATATCAAGAGACCCAGTACTTC. Translation: CASSVGLRMTKYQETQYF.

The chain combines TRBV12-3 or TRBV12-4 with TRBJ2-1; TRBD1 aligns across 8 bases. The CDR3 sequence is 13 residues long. The junction had 6 bases not matched to a gene; V was cut back by 7 bases and J by 7 bases. CDR3 region: CASTARGLNEQFF. CDR3 DNA: TGTGCCAGCACGGCCAGGGGGCTTAATGAGCAGTTCTTC.

The genes are TRBV20-1 and TRBJ1-2, with a possible D match to TRBD1 (5 bases). This CDR3 is 14 amino acids long. V was trimmed by 6 bases and J by 5 bases, leaving 19 bases between them. Germline V gene sequence: CDR1 DFQATT, CDR2 SNEGSKA (reference sequence). The CDR3 here is CSADGRAGGYGYTF. The CDR3, as DNA: TGCAGTGCGGACGGCAGGGCGGGGGGGTATGGCTACACCTTC.

This clonotype was seen ten or more times. This sequence joins TRBV6-1 and TRBJ1-5; TRBD1 is a possible D gene (6 bases). CDR1 and CDR2 (germline): MNHNS, SASEGT. V lost 7 bases to trimming and J lost 0 bases, with 10 bases between them. The CDR3 is 14 residues long. The CDR3 DNA sequence: TGTGCCAGCAATGACAGGTCTAGCAATCAGCCCCAGCATTTT. As protein: CASNDRSSNQPQHF.

This clonotype was seen many times. The CDR3 sequence is CSAREPDSYEQYF. CDR3 coding DNA: TGCAGTGCTAGAGAACCTGACAGCTACGAGCAGTACTTC. This sequence joins TRBV20-1 and TRBJ2-7; weak D call: TRBD1 (5 bases). Germline V gene data show CDR1 as DFQATT and CDR2 as SNEGSKA (reference sequence). This CDR3 has 13 amino acids. Trimming pared 0 bases from V and 3 bases from J, leaving 9 bases between.

This clonotype appeared many times. The chain is built from TRBV11-2 and TRBJ2-3, with 9 bases identical to TRBD2. V shed 3 bases and J 0 bases; nucleotides not matched to a gene: 1. The germline gives CDR1 SGHAT, CDR2 FQNNGV. CDR3 length: 15 amino acids. CDR3: CASSLLAGSTDTQYF. The CDR3 nucleotides are TGTGCCAGCAGCTTGCTAGCGGGGAGCACAGATACGCAGTATTTT.

Many counts were recorded for this clonotype. V usage is TRBV20-1 and J usage is TRBJ2-7, with 7 bases fitting TRBD1. V dropped 5 bases and J dropped 0; count of bases not matched to a gene: 10. From germline, CDR1 is DFQATT and CDR2 SNEGSKA (reference sequence). The CDR3 is 15 residues long. The CDR3 here is CSAEASGGSSYEQYF. The CDR3 nucleotides are TGCAGTGCTGAAGCCTCAGGGGGAAGCTCCTACGAGCAGTACTTC.